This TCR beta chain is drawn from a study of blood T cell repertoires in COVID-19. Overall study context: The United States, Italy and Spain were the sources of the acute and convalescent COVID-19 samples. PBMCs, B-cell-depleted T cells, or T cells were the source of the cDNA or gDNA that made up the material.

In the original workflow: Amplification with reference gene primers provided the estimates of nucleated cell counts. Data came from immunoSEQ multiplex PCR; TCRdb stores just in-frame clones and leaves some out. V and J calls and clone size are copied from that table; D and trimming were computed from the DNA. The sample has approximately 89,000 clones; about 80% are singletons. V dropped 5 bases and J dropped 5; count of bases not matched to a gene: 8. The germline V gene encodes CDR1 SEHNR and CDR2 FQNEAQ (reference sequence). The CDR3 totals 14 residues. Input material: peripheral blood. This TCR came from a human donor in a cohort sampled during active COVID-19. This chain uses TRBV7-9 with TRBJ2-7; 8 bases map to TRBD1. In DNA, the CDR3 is TGTGCCAGCAGCCCCGGGACAGGATTGGACGAGCAGTACTTC. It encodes CASSPGTGLDEQYF.